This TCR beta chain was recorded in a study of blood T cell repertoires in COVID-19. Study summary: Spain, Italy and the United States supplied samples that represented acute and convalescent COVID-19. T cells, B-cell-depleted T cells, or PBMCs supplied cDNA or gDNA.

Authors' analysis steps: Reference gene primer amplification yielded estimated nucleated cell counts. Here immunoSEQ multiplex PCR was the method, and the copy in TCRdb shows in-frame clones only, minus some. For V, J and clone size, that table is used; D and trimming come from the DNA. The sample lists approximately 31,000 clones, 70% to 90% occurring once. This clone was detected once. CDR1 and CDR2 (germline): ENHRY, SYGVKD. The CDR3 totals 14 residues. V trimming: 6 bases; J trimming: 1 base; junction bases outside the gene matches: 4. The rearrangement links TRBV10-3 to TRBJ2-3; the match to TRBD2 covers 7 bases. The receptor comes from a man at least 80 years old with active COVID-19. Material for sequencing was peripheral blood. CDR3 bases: TGTGCCATCAGGCTAGCGGTTCGCACAGATACGCAGTATTTT. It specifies CAIRLAVRTDTQYF.